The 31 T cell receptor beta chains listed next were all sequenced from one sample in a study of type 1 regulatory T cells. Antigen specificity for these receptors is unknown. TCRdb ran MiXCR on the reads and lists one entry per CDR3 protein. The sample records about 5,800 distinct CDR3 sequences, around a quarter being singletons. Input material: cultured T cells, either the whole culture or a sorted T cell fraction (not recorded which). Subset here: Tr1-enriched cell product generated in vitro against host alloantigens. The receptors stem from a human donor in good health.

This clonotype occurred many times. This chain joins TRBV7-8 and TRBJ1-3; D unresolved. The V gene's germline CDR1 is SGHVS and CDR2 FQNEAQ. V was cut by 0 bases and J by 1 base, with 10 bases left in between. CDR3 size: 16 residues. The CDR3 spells CASSLALVGSGNTIYF. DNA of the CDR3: TGTGCCAGCAGCTTAGCCTTAGTAGGTTCTGGAAACACCATATATTTT.

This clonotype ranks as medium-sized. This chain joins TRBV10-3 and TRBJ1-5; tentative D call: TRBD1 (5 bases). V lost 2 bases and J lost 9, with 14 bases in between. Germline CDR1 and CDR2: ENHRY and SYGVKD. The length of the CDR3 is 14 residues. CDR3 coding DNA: TGTGCCATCAGTGAGAAGGGGCCGGTGTCGCCCCAGCATTTT. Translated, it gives CAISEKGPVSPQHF.

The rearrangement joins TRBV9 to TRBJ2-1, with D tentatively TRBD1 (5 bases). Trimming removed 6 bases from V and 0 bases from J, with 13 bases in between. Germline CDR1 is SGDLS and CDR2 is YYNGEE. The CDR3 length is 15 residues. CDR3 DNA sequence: TGTGCCAGCACACAAGGAAGGGGCTCCTACAATGAGCAGTTCTTC. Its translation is CASTQGRGSYNEQFF.

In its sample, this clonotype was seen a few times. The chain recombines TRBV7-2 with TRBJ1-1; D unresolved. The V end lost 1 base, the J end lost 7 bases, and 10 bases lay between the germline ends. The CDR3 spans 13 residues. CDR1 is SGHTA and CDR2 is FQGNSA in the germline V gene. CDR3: CASSLVGSGEAFF. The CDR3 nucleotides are TGTGCCAGCAGCTTAGTTGGGTCTGGTGAAGCTTTCTTT.

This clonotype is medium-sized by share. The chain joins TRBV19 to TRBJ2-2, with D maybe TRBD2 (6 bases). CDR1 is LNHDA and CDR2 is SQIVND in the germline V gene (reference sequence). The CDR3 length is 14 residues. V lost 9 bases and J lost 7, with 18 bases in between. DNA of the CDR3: TGTGCCAGCGCCTCCGGGACTCATGTCGGGGAGCTGTTTTTT. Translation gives CASASGTHVGELFF.

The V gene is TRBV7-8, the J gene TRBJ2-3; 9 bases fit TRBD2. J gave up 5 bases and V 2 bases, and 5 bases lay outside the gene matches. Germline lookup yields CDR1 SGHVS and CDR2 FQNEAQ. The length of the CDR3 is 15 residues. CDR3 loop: CASSLRGRGLDTQYF. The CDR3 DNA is TGTGCCAGCAGCTTACGCGGGAGGGGATTAGATACGCAGTATTTT.

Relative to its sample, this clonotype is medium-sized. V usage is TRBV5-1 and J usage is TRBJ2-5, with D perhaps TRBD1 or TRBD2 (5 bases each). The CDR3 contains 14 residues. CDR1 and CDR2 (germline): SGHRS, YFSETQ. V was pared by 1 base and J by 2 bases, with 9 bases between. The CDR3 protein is CASSLYGGQETQYF. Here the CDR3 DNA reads TGCGCCAGCAGCTTGTATGGGGGACAAGAGACCCAGTACTTC. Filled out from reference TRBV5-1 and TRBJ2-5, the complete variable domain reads KAGVTQTPRYLIKTRGQQVTLSCSPISGHRSVSWYQQTPGQGLQFLFEYFSETQRNKGNFPGRFSGRQFSNSRSEMNVSTLELGDSALYLCASSLYGGQETQYFGPGTRLLVL.

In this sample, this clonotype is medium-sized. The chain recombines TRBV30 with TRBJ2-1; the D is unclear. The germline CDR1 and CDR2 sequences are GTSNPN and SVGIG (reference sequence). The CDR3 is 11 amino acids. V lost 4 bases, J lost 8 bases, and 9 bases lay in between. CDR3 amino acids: CAWTLAYEQFF. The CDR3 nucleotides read TGTGCCTGGACACTTGCCTATGAGCAGTTCTTC.

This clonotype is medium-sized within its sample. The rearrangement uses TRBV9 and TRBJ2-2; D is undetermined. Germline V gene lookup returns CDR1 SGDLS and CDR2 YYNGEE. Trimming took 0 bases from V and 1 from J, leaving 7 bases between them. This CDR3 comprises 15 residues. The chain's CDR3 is CASSVGWGNTGELFF. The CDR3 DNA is TGTGCCAGCAGCGTAGGTTGGGGGAACACCGGGGAGCTGTTTTTT. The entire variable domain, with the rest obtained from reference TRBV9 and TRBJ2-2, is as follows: DSGVTQTPKHLITATGQRVTLRCSPRSGDLSVYWYQQSLDQGLQFLIQYYNGEERAKGNILERFSAQQFPDLHSELNLSSLELGDSALYFCASSVGWGNTGELFFGEGSRLTVL.

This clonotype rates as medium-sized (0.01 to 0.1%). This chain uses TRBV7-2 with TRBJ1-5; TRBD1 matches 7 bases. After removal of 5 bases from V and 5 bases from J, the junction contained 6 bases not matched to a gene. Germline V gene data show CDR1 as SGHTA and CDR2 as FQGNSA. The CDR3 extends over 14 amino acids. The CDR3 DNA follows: TGTGCCAGCAGCCTAGGGGGCGGTGATCAGCCCCAGCATTTT. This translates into CASSLGGGDQPQHF. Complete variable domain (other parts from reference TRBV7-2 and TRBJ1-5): GAGVSQSPSNKVTEKGKDVELRCDPISGHTALYWYRQSLGQGLEFLIYFQGNSAPDKSGLPSDRFSAERTGGSVSTLTIQRTQQEDSAVYLCASSLGGGDQPQHFGDGTRLSIL.

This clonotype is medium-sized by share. CDR3 DNA: TGTGCCACCAGTGGCGGGAGCCAAGAGACCCAGTACTTC. This encodes CATSGGSQETQYF. This chain links TRBV24-1 with TRBJ2-5; 7 bases map to TRBD2. The CDR3 has 13 amino acids. Germline CDR1 is KGHDR and CDR2 is SFDVKD. The V gene end was trimmed by 5 bases and the J gene end by 1 base; junction bases not matched to a gene: 0.

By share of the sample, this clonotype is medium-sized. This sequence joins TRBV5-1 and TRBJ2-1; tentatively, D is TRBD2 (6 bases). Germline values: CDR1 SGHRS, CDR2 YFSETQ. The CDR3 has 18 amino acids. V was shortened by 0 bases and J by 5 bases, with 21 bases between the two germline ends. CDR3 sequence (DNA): TGCGCCAGCAGCTTGGCCCTCGGGAGAGCGGTTCAGAACAATGAGCAGTTCTTC. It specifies CASSLALGRAVQNNEQFF. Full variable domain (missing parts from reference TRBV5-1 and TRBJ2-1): KAGVTQTPRYLIKTRGQQVTLSCSPISGHRSVSWYQQTPGQGLQFLFEYFSETQRNKGNFPGRFSGRQFSNSRSEMNVSTLELGDSALYLCASSLALGRAVQNNEQFFGPGTRLTVL.

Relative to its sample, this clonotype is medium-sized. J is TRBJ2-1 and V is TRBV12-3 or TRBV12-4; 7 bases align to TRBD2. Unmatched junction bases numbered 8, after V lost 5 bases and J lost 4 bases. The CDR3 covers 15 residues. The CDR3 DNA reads TGTGCCAGCAGTCCTGGGTCTAGCGGATACAATGAGCAGTTCTTC. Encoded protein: CASSPGSSGYNEQFF.

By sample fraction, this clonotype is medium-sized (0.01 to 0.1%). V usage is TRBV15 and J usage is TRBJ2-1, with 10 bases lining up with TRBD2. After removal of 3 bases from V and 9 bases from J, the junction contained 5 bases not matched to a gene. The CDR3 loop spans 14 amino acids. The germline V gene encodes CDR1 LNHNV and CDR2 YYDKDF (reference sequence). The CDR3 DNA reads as TGTGCCACCAGCAGGGCTAGCGGGAGTCTTGAGCAGTTCTTC. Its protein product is CATSRASGSLEQFF.

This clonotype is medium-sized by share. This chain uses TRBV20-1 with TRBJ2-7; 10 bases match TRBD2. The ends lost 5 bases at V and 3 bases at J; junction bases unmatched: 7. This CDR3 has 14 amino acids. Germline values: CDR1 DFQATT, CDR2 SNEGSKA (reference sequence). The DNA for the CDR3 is TGCAGTGCTCCCCGATTAGCGGGAGGCTACGAGCAGTACTTC. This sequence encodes CSAPRLAGGYEQYF.

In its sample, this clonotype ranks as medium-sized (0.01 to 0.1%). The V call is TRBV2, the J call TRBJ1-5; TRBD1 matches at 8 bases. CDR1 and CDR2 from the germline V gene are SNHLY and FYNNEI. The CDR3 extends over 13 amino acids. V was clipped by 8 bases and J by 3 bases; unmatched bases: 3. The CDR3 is CASGQGDNQPQHF. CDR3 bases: TGTGCCAGCGGACAGGGCGACAATCAGCCCCAGCATTTT.

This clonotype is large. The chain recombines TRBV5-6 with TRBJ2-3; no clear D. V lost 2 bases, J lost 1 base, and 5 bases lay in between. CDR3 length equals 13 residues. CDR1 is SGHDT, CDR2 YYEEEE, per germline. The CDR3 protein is CASSFPGTDTQYF. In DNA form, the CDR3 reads TGTGCCAGCAGCTTCCCAGGCACAGATACGCAGTATTTT.

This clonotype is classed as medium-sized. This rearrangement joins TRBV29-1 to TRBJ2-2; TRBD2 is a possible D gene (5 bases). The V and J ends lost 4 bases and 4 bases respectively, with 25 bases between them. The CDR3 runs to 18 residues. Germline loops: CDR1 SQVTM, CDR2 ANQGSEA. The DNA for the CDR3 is TGCAGCGTTGGATCTGGCGGAGGCTCGGCGAGGGTCACCGGGGAGCTGTTTTTT. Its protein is CSVGSGGGSARVTGELFF.

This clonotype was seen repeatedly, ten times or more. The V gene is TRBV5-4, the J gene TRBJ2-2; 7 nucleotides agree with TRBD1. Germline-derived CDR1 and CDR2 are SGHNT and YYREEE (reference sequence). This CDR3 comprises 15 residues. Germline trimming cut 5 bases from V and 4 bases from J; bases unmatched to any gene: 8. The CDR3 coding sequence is TGTGCCAGCAGTTCACGATCAGGGGGCACCGGGGAGCTGTTTTTT. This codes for CASSSRSGGTGELFF.

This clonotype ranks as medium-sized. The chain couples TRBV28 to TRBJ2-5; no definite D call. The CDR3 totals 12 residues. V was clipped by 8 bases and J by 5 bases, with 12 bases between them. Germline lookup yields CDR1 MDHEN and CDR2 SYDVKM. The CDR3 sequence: CASGGRRETQYF. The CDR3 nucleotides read TGTGCCAGCGGTGGTCGTAGGGAGACCCAGTACTTC.

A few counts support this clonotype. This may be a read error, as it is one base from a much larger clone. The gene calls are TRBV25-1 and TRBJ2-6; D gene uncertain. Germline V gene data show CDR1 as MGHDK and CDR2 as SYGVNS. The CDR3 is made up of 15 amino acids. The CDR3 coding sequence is TGTGCCGGCAGTGAATGGGGCTCTGGGGCCAACGTCCTGACTTTC. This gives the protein CAGSEWGSGANVLTF.

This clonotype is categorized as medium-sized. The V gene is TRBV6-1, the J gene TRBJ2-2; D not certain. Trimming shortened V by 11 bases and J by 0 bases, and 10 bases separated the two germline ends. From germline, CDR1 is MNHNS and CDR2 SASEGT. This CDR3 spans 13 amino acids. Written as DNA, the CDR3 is TGTGCCTCCCAGCTGCCGAACACCGGGGAGCTGTTTTTT. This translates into CASQLPNTGELFF.

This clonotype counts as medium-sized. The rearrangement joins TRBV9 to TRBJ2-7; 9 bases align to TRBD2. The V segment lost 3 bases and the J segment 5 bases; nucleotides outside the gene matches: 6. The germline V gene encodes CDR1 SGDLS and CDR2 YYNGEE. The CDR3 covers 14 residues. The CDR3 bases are TGTGCCAGCAGCGGGGGGACTAGCTTCGACGAGCAGTACTTC. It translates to CASSGGTSFDEQYF.

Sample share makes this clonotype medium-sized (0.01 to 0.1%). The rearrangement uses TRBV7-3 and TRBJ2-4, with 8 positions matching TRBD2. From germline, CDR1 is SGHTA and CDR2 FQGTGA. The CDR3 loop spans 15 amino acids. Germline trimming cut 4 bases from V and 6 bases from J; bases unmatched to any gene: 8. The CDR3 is CASSSPTSEPNIQYF. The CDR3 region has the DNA TGTGCCAGCAGCTCCCCGACTAGCGAGCCAAACATTCAGTACTTC.

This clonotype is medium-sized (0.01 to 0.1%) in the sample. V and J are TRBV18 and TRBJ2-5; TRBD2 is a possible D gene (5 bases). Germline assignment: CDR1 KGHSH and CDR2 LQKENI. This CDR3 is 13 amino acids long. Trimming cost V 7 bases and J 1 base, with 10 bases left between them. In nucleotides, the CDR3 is TGTGCCAGCTTACGGGGTACCCAAGAGACCCAGTACTTC. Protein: CASLRGTQETQYF.

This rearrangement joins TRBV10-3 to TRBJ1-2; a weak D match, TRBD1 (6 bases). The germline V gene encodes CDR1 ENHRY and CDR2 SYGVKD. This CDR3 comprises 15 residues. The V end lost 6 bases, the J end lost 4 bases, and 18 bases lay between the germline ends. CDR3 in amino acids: CAIRADSSYAYGYTF. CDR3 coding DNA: TGTGCCATCAGAGCGGACAGCTCCTACGCCTATGGCTACACCTTC.

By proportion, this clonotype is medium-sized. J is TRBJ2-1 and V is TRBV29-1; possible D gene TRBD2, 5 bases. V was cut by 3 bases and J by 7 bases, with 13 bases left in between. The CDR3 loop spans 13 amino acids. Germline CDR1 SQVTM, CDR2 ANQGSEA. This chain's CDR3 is CSVERDSRNEQFF. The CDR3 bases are TGCAGCGTTGAGAGGGATAGTAGGAATGAGCAGTTCTTC.

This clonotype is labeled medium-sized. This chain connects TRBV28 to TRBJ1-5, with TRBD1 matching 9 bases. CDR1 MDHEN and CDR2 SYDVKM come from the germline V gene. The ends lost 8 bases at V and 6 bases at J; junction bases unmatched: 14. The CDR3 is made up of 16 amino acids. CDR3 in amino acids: CASCPPGTGYSQPQHF. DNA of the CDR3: TGTGCCAGCTGCCCACCCGGGACAGGGTATTCTCAGCCCCAGCATTTT.

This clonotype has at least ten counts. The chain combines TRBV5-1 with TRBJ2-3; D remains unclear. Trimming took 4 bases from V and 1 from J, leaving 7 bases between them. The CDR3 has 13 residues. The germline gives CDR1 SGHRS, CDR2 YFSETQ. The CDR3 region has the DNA TGCGCCAGCAGCGGCCCGGGCACAGATACGCAGTATTTT. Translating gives CASSGPGTDTQYF.

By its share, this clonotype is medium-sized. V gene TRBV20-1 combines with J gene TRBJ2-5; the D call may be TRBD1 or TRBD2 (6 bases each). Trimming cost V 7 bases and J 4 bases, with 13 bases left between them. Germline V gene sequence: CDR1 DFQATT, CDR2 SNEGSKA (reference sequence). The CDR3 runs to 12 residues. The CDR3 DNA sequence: TGCAGTGAAGCGGAGGGGGGAGAGACCCAGTACTTC. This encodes CSEAEGGETQYF.

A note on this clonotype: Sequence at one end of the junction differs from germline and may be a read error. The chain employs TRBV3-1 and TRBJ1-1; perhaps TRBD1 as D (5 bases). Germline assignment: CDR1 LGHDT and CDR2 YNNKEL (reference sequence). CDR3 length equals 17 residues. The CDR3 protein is CASSQDRSTLRGSEAFW. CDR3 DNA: TGTGCCAGCAGCCAAGATCGGTCCACCTTGAGGGGCTCAGAAGCTTTCTGG.